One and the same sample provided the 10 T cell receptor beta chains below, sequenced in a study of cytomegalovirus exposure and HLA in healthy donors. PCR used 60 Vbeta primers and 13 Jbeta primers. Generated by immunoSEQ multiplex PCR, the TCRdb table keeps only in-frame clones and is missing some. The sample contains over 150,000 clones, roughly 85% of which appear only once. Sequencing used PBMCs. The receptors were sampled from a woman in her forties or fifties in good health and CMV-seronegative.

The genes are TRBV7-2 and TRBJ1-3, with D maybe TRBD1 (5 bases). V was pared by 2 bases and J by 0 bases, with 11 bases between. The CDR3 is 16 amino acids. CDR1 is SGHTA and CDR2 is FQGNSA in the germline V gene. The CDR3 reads CASSLLGPYSGNTIYF. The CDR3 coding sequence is TGTGCCAGCAGCTTATTGGGGCCTTACTCTGGAAACACCATATATTTT.

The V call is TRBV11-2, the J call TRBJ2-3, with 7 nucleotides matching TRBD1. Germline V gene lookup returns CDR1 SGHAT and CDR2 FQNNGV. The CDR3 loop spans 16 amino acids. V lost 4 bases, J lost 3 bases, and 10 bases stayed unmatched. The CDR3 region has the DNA TGTGCCAGCAGCTCGCACCCGGACAGGAGAACAGATACGCAGTATTTT. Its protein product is CASSSHPDRRTDTQYF.

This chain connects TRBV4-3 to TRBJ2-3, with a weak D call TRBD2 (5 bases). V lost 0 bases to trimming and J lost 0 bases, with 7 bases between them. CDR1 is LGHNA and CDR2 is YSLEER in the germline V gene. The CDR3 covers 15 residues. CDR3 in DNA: TGCGCCAGCAGCCAAGAAGCGGTTAGCACAGATACGCAGTATTTT. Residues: CASSQEAVSTDTQYF.

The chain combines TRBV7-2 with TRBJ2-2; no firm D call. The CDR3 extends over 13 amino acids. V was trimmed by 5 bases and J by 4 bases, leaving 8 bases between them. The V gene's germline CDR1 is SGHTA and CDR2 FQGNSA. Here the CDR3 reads CASSRTSTGELFF. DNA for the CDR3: TGTGCCAGCAGCCGCACCAGCACCGGGGAGCTGTTTTTT.

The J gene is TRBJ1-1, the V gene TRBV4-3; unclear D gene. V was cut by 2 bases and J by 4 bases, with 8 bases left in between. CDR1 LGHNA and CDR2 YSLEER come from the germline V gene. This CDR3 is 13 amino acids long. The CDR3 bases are TGCGCCAGCAGCCAAAAATTGAGCACTGAAGCTTTCTTT. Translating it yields CASSQKLSTEAFF.

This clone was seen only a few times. This CDR3 is CASSLTTGRNEKLFF. The CDR3 DNA follows: TGTGCCAGCAGTTTGACGACAGGCCGTAATGAAAAACTGTTTTTT. The chain has TRBV6-5 and TRBJ1-4; D is perhaps TRBD1 (6 bases). The CDR3 loop spans 15 amino acids. The ends were cut back, 4 bases at V and 4 bases at J, with 13 bases in the middle. Looked up from germline, CDR1 is MNHEY and CDR2 is SVGAGI.

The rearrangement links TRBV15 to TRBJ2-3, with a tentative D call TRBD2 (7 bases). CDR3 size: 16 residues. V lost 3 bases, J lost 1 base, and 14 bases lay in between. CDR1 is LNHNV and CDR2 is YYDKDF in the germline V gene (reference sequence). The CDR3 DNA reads TGTGCCACCAGCAGTATGGGGGGGGCGGGCACAGATACGCAGTATTTT. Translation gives CATSSMGGAGTDTQYF.

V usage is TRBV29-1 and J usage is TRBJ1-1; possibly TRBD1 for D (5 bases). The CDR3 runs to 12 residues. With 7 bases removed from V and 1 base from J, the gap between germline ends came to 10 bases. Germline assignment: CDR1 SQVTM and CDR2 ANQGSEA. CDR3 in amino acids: CSALRGNTEAFF. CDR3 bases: TGCAGCGCCCTTAGGGGGAACACTGAAGCTTTCTTT.

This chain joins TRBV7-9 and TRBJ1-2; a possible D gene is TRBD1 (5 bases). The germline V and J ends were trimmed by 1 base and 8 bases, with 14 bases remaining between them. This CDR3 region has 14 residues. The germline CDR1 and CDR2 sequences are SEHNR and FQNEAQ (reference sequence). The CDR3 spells CASSLGGGRDGYTF. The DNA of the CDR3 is TGTGCCAGCAGCTTAGGCGGGGGGAGGGACGGCTACACCTTC.

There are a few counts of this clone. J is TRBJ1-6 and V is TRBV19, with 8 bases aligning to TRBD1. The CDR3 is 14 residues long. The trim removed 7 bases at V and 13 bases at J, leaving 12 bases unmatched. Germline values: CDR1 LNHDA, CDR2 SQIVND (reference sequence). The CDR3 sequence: CASKAGQGGVPLHF. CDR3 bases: TGTGCCAGTAAGGCAGGACAGGGAGGGGTCCCCCTCCACTTT.